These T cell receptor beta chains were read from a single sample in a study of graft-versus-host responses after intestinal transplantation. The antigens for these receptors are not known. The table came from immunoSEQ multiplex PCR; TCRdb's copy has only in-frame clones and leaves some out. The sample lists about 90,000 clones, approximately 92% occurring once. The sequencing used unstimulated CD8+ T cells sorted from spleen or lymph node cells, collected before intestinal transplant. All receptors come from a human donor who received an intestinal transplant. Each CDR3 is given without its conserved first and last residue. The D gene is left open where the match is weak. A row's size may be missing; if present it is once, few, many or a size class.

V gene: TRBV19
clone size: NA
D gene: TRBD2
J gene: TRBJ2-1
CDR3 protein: ASSMTSGSLTYNEQF

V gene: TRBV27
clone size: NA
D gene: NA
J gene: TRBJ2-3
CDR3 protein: ASSLSNQAGYLTDTQY

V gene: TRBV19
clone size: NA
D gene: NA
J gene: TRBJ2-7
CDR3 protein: ASSITQTYEQY

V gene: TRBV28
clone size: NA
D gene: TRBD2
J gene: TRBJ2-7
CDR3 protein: ASRQNGLAGAKQY

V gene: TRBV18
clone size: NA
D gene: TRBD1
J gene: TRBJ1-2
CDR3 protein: ASSPDRGDDLRYGYT

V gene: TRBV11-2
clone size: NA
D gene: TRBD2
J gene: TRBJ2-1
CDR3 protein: ASSFGLAGYNEQF

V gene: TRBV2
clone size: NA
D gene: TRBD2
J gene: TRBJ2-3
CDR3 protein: ASTYQGLAGFTDTQY

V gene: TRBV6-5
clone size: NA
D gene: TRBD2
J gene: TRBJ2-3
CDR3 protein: ASSLAGAYTDTQY

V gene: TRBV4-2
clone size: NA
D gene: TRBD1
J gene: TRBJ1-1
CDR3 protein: ASSQPQGGNTEAF

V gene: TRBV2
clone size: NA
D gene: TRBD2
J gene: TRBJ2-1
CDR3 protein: ANTILAGGSDEQF

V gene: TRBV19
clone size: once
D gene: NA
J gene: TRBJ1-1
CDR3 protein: ASSATANTEAF

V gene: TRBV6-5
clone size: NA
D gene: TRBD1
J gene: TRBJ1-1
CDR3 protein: ASSYIRTGEAF

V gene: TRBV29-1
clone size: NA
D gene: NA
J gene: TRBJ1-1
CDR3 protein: SVGGLYTEAF

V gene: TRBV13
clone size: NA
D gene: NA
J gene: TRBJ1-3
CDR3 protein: ASSQDQTGGSGNTIY

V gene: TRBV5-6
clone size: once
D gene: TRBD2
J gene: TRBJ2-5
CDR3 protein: ASILGQRGEETQY

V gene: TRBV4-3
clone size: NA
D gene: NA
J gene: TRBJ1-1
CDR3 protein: ASSQGQGIAAEAF

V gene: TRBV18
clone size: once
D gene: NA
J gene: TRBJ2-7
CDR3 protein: ASSLGDTTSYEQY

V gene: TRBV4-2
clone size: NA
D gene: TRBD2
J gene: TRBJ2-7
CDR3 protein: ASSQDGGGAVYEQY

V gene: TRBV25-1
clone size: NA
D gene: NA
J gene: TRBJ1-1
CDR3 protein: ASKLAGSGTEAF

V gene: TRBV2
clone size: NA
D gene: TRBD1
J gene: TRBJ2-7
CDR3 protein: ASSGISNGQGVSYEQY

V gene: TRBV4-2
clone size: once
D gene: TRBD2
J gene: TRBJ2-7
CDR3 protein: ASSQEMLAGECEQY

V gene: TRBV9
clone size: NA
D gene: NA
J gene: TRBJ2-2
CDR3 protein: ASSVSRDSNTGELF

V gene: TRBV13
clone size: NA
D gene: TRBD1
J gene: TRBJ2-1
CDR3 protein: ASSHFGTGGYEQF